The clone carrying this T cell receptor beta chain was seen just once. Its target is unknown. This specimen belongs to a study of OX40 agonist ivuxolimab in advanced cancers. Study-level points and caveats: Not determined was the antigen specificity of the expanded peripheral T cells. CD4+ and CD8+ blood T cells expanded clonally by week 6 at 0.1 to 3.0 mg/kg.

Profiling relied on immunoSEQ multiplex PCR, and the TCRdb table lists in-frame clones only, not all of them. The sample yields approximately 99,000 clones, 90% to 96% seen once. The specimen was CD4+ or CD8+ T cells sorted from blood, collected in a trial of the OX40 agonist ivuxolimab. This clonotype was obtained from an adult with an advanced solid tumor such as melanoma, head and neck, liver or kidney cancer.

The CDR3 loop is CASSPPQGTYEQYF. In DNA, the CDR3 is TGTGCCAGCAGCCCTCCCCAGGGAACCTACGAGCAGTACTTC. The gene calls are TRBV2 and TRBJ2-7; TRBD1 is a possible D gene (5 bases). The germline V gene encodes CDR1 SNHLY and CDR2 FYNNEI. The CDR3 is 14 residues long. With 6 bases removed from V and 2 bases from J, the gap between germline ends came to 14 bases.